Shown below are 16 T cell receptor beta chains from a single sample sequenced in a study of cytomegalovirus exposure and HLA in healthy donors. PCR amplification relied on 60 Vbeta primers (plus 13 Jbeta primers). Profiled with immunoSEQ multiplex PCR; TCRdb holds only in-frame clones, not every one. The sample includes 150,000 or so clones, around 75% seen only once; the top ten take about 3.4%. Sequencing was carried out using PBMCs. The receptors here all came from a male donor in good health and CMV-seronegative.

The chain joins TRBV4-1 to TRBJ1-3; 12 bases match TRBD1. The CDR3 contains 16 residues. Trimming cost V 3 bases and J 1 base; bases outside gene matches: 1. Per germline, CDR1 MGHRA and CDR2 YSYEKL. CDR3 coding DNA: TGCGCCAGCAGCCAGGGACAGGGGGCATCTGGAAACACCATATATTTT. Protein sequence: CASSQGQGASGNTIYF.

The chain recombines TRBV19 with TRBJ1-1; TRBD1 might be the D (5 bases). The V gene's germline CDR1 is LNHDA and CDR2 SQIVND (reference sequence). Trimming shortened V by 2 bases and J by 1 base, and 11 bases separated the two germline ends. The CDR3 length is 15 residues. Here the CDR3 reads CASSILGGGNTEAFF. For the CDR3, the DNA is TGTGCCAGTAGTATACTGGGGGGAGGGAACACTGAAGCTTTCTTT.

A few counts support this clone. The J gene is TRBJ1-2, the V gene TRBV30; D perhaps matches TRBD1 (6 bases). This CDR3 spans 13 amino acids. CDR1 is GTSNPN, CDR2 SVGIG, per germline (reference sequence). With 3 bases removed from V and 5 bases from J, the gap between germline ends came to 13 bases. The CDR3 loop is CAWRGQGLYGYTF. DNA of the CDR3: TGTGCCTGGAGGGGGCAGGGGTTGTATGGCTACACCTTC.

This clone appeared a few times. This chain uses TRBV29-1 with TRBJ2-1; 9 nucleotides align to TRBD2. The CDR3 has 13 amino acids. J lost 5 bases, V lost 4 bases, and 3 bases had no gene match. Germline V gene lookup returns CDR1 SQVTM and CDR2 ANQGSEA. Here the CDR3 reads CSVVRGGDNEQFF. DNA of the CDR3: TGCAGCGTTGTTCGCGGGGGGGACAATGAGCAGTTCTTC.

The chain employs TRBV7-8 and TRBJ2-7; 8 positions match TRBD2. Germline CDR1 and CDR2: SGHVS and FQNEAQ. With V trimmed by 5 bases and J by 4 bases, 13 bases remained unmatched. This CDR3 is 16 amino acids long. CDR3 DNA: TGTGCCAGCAGCCTCACCGCGGAGCGGGAGAAGTACGAGCAGTACTTC. This translates into CASSLTAEREKYEQYF.

This clone was observed a few times. V gene TRBV9 combines with J gene TRBJ2-3; TRBD1 matches 12 bases. The V gene's germline CDR1 is SGDLS and CDR2 YYNGEE. The CDR3 length is 16 residues. J gave up 5 bases and V 3 bases, and 7 bases lay outside the gene matches. CDR3: CASSATGTGGRDTQYF. The CDR3 bases are TGTGCCAGCAGCGCCACCGGGACAGGGGGCCGAGATACGCAGTATTTT.

This clone was detected a few times. The chain employs TRBV4-1 and TRBJ2-3; 8 bases are shared with TRBD2. The ends lost 5 bases at V and 5 bases at J; junction bases unmatched: 15. Germline CDR1 reads MGHRA; CDR2 reads YSYEKL. The CDR3 contains 17 residues. CDR3 DNA sequence: TGCGCCAGCAGCTATGGGAGGGCGGGGGGTCGGGGAGATACGCAGTATTTT. This sequence encodes CASSYGRAGGRGDTQYF.

V usage is TRBV2 and J usage is TRBJ2-2; D is uncertain. Trimming removed 7 bases from V and 5 bases from J, with 11 bases in between. The CDR3 is made up of 13 amino acids. Looked up from germline, CDR1 is SNHLY and CDR2 is FYNNEI. CDR3 in amino acids: CASTTMRTGELFF. Written as DNA, the CDR3 is TGTGCCAGCACTACCATGCGGACCGGGGAGCTGTTTTTT.

This chain uses TRBV6-6 with TRBJ1-4, with TRBD1 as a possible D gene (6 bases). From germline, CDR1 is MNHNY and CDR2 SVGAGI (reference sequence). The CDR3 has 13 amino acids. Trimming removed 2 bases at V and 10 bases at J, with 11 bases between. CDR3 nucleotides: TGTGCCAGCAGTTACGGAGCACAGGGAAAACTGTTTTTT. Protein: CASSYGAQGKLFF.

The chain employs TRBV1 and TRBJ2-7; TRBD1 was called by the table and not checked on the DNA. TRBV1 is a documented pseudogene. The CDR3 loop spans 15 amino acids. The CDR3 bases are TGCACCAGCAGCCCAGGACCCAGGGCTTGCTACGAGCAGTACTTC. This sequence encodes CTSSPGPRACYEQYF.

This chain uses TRBV6-1 with TRBJ2-7; TRBD1 might be the D (5 bases). Germline V gene data show CDR1 as MNHNS and CDR2 as SASEGT. The V end lost 4 bases, the J end lost 2 bases, and 18 bases lay between the germline ends. This CDR3 comprises 16 residues. Here the CDR3 DNA reads TGTGCCAGCAGTGGAGACCTTAGGGGATTTGCCTACGAGCAGTACTTC. This encodes CASSGDLRGFAYEQYF.

The genes are TRBV2 and TRBJ1-5; D is perhaps TRBD1 (5 bases). The V gene's germline CDR1 is SNHLY and CDR2 FYNNEI. This CDR3 spans 14 amino acids. Trimming removed 7 bases from V and 2 bases from J, with 12 bases in between. The DNA of the CDR3 is TGTGCCAGCAAGGGGTCGACTGGCAATCAGCCCCAGCATTTT. As protein: CASKGSTGNQPQHF.

The CDR3 DNA reads as TGTGCCAGCAGTGAACAGATAGAGCAGTACTTC. It yields the protein CASSEQIEQYF. The chain links TRBV2 to TRBJ2-7; D gene ambiguous. Germline-derived CDR1 and CDR2 are SNHLY and FYNNEI. With 2 bases removed from V and 7 bases from J, the gap between germline ends came to 6 bases. This CDR3 spans 11 amino acids.

The chain recombines TRBV7-9 with TRBJ1-3; unclear D gene. The V and J ends lost 5 bases and 4 bases respectively, with 18 bases between them. This CDR3 has 16 amino acids. CDR1 and CDR2 (germline): SEHNR, FQNEAQ (reference sequence). The CDR3 sequence is CASSLPSSRGGNTIYF. The CDR3 DNA reads TGTGCCAGCAGCCTCCCATCCTCCCGCGGGGGAAACACCATATATTTT.

This clone has just a few counts. The genes are TRBV2 and TRBJ2-7, with D possibly being TRBD1 (6 bases). The length of the CDR3 is 18 residues. Trimming took 6 bases from V and 1 from J, leaving 25 bases between them. CDR1 and CDR2 (germline): SNHLY, FYNNEI. The CDR3 nucleotides read TGTGCCAGCAGCGCCACACACCTCAGGGGTCCATTGTCCTACGAGCAGTACTTC. Amino acid sequence: CASSATHLRGPLSYEQYF. Full variable domain (rest looked up from reference TRBV2 and TRBJ2-7): EPEVTQTPSHQVTQMGQEVILRCVPISNHLYFYWYRQILGQKVEFLVSFYNNEISEKSEIFDDQFSVERPDGSNFTLKIRSTKLEDSAMYFCASSATHLRGPLSYEQYFGPGTRLTVT.

This chain links TRBV7-2 with TRBJ2-5, with TRBD1 identical over 8 bases. CDR3 length: 15 amino acids. The ends lost 3 bases at V and 5 bases at J; junction bases unmatched: 8. CDR1 is SGHTA, CDR2 FQGNSA, per germline. CDR3 nucleotides: TGTGCCAGCAGCTTCGACAGGGGCTTAGGGGAGACCCAGTACTTC. The encoded protein is CASSFDRGLGETQYF.